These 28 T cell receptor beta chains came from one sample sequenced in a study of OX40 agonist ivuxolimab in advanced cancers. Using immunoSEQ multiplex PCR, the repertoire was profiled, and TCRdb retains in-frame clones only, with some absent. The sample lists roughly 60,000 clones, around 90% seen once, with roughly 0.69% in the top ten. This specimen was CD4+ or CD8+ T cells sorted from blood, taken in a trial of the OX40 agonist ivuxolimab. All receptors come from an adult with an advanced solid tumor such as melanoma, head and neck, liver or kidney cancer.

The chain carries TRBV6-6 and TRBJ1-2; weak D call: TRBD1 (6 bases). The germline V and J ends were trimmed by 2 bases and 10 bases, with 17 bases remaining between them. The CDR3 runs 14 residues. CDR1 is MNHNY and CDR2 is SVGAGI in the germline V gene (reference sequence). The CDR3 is CASSYPQAGAHYTF. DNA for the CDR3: TGTGCCAGCAGTTACCCCCAAGCAGGGGCGCACTACACCTTC.

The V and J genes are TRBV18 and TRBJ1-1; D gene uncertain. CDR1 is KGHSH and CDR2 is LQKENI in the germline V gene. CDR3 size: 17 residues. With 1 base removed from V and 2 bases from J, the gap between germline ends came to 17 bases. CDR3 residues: CASSPLQWQATNTEAFF. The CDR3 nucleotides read TGTGCCAGCTCACCACTACAGTGGCAGGCGACAAACACTGAAGCTTTCTTT.

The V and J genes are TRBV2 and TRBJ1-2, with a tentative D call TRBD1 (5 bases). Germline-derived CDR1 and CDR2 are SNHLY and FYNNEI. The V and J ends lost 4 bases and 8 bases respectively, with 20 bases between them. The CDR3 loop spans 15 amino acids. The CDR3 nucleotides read TGTGCCAGCAGTGCCCCGAGACAGAGAAGGGGAGGCTACACCTTC. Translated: CASSAPRQRRGGYTF.

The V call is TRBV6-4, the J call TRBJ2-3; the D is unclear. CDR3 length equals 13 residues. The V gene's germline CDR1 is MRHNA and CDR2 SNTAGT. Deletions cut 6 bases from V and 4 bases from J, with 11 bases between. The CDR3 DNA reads TGTGCCAGCAGCCCCTCTTCCGCAGATACGCAGTATTTT. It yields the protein CASSPSSADTQYF.

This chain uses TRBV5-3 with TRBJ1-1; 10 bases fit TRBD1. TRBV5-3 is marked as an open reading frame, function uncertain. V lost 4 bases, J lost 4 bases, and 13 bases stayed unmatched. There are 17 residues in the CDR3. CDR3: CARSPIARDRGRTEAFF. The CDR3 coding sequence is TGTGCCAGAAGCCCAATCGCCCGGGACAGGGGTCGCACTGAAGCTTTCTTT.

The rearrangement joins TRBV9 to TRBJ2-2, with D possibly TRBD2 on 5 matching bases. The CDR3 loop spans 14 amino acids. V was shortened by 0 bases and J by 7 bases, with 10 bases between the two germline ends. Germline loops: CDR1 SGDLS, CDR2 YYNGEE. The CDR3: CASSVVTRGGELFF. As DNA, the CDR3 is TGTGCCAGCAGCGTAGTGACTCGGGGCGGGGAGCTGTTTTTT.

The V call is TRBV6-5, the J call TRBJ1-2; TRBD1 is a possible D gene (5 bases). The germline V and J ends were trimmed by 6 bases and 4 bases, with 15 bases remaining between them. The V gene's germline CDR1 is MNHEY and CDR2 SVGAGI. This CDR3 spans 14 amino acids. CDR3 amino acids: CASRFTTGAYGYTF. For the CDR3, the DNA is TGTGCCAGCAGATTCACAACCGGGGCCTATGGCTACACCTTC.

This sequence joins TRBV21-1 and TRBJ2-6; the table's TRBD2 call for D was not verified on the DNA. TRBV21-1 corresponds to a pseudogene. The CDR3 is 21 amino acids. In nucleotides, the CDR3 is TGTGCCAGCAGCAAATGGGATCGGCGCAGACTACCCTACTCTGGGGCCAACGTCCTGACTTTC. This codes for CASSKWDRRRLPYSGANVLTF.

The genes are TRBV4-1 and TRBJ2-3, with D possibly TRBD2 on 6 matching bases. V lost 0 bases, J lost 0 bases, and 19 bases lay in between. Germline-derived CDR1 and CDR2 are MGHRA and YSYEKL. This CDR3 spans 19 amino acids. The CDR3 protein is CASSQDGVEGLASTDTQYF. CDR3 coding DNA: TGCGCCAGCAGCCAAGACGGGGTGGAGGGACTCGCTAGCACAGATACGCAGTATTTT.

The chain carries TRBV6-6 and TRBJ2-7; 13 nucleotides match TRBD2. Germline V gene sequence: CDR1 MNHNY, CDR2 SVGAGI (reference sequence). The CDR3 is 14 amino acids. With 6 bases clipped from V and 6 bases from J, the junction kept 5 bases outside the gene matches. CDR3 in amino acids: CASSRTSGRAEQYF. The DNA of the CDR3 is TGTGCCAGCAGCCGGACTAGCGGGAGAGCCGAGCAGTACTTC.

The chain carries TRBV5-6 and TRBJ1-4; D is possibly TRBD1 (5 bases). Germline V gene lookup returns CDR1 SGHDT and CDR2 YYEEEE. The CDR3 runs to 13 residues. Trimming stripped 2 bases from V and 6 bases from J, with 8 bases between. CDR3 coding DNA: TGTGCCAGCAGCTTAACAGGCCATGAAAAACTGTTTTTT. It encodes CASSLTGHEKLFF.

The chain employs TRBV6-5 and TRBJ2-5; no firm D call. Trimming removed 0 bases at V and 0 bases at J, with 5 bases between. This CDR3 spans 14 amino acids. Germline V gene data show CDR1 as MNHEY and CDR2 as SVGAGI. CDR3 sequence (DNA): TGTGCCAGCAGTTACTCGACAAACCAAGAGACCCAGTACTTC. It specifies CASSYSTNQETQYF.

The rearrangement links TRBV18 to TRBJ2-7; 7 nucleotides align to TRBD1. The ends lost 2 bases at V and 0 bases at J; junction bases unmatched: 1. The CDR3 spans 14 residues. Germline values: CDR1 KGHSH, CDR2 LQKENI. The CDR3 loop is CASSPRGPSYEQYF. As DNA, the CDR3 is TGTGCCAGCTCACCAAGGGGGCCCTCCTACGAGCAGTACTTC.

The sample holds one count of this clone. The CDR3 sequence: CASSITVLLDEQFF. CDR3 nucleotide sequence: TGTGCCAGTAGTATCACGGTGCTTCTCGATGAGCAGTTCTTC. The rearrangement joins TRBV19 to TRBJ2-1, with D uncertain. Trimming pared 3 bases from V and 8 bases from J, leaving 14 bases between. CDR1 and CDR2 from the germline V gene are LNHDA and SQIVND (reference sequence). CDR3 length equals 14 residues.

CDR3 region: CASSPTRELVTSYEQYF. CDR3 in DNA: TGTGCCAGCTCACCAACCCGGGAATTGGTAACAAGCTACGAGCAGTACTTC. The V gene is TRBV18, the J gene TRBJ2-7, with D tentatively TRBD2 (5 bases). The V and J ends lost 2 bases and 3 bases respectively, with 20 bases between them. From germline, CDR1 is KGHSH and CDR2 LQKENI. CDR3 size: 17 residues.

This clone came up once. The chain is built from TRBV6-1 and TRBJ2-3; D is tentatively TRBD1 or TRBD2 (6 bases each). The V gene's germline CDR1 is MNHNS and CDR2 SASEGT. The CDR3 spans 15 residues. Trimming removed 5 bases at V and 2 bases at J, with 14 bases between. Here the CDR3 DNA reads TGTGCCAGCAGTCGAGGGGGACTCTACACAGATACGCAGTATTTT. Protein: CASSRGGLYTDTQYF.

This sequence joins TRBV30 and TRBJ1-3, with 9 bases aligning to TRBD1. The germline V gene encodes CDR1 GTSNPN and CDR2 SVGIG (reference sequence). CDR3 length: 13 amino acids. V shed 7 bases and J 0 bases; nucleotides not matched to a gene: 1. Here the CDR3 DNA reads TGTGCCTTGGACAGGGGCTCTGGAAACACCATATATTTT. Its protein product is CALDRGSGNTIYF.

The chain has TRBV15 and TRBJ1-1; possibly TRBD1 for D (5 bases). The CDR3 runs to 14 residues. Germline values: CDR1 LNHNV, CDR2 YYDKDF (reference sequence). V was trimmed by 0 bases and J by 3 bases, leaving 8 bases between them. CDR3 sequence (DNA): TGTGCCACCAGCAGAGATGACAGATACACTGAAGCTTTCTTT. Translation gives CATSRDDRYTEAFF.

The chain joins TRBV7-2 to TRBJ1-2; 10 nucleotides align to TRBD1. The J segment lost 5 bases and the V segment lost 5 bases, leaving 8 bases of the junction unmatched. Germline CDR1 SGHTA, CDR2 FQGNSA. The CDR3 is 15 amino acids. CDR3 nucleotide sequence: TGTGCCAGCAGCACTTCCGGGACAGGGGTTTATGGCTACACCTTC. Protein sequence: CASSTSGTGVYGYTF.

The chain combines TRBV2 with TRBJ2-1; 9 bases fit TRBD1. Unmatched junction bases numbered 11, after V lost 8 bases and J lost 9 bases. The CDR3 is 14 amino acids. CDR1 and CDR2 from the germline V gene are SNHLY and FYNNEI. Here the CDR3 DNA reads TGTGCCAGCGGCCCCGGGACAGGGCGGGCTGAGCAGTTCTTC. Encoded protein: CASGPGTGRAEQFF.

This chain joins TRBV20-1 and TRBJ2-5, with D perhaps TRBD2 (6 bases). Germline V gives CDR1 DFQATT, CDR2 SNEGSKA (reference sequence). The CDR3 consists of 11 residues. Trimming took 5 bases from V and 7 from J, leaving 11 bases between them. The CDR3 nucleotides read TGCAGTGCTCATCACGGGGGGACCCAGTACTTC. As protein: CSAHHGGTQYF.

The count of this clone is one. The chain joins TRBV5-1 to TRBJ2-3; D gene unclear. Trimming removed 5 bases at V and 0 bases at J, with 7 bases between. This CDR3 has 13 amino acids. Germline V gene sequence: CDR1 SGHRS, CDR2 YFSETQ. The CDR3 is CASSRGSTDTQYF. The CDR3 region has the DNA TGCGCCAGCAGTCGAGGAAGCACAGATACGCAGTATTTT.

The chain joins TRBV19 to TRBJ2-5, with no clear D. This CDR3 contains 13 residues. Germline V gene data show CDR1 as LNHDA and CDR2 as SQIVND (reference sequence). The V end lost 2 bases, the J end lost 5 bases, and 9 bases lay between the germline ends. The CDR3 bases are TGTGCCAGTAGTATACAGCTTAGGGAGACCCAGTACTTC. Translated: CASSIQLRETQYF.

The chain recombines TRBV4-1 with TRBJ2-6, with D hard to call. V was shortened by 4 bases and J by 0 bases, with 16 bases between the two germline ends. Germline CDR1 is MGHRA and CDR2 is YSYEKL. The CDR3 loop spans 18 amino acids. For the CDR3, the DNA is TGCGCCAGCAGCCCTTCCCCCTGGACCTTCTCTGGGGCCAACGTCCTGACTTTC. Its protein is CASSPSPWTFSGANVLTF.

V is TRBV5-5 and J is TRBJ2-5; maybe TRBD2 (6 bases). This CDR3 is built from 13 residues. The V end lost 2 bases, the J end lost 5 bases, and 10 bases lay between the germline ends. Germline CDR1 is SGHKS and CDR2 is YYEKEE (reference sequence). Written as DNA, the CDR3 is TGTGCCAGCAGCTTCGGGGGAGGCGAGACCCAGTACTTC. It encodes CASSFGGGETQYF.

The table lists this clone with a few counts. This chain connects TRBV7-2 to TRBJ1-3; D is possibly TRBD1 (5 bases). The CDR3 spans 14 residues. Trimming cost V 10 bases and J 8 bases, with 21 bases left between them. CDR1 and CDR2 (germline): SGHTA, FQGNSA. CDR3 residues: CATARTREQYTIYF. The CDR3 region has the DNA TGTGCCACCGCAAGGACCAGGGAACAGTACACCATATATTTT.

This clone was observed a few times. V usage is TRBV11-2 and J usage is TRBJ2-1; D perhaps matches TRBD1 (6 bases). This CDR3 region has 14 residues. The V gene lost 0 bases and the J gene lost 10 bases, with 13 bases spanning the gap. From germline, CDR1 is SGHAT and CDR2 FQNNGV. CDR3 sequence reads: CASSLDRTGREQFF. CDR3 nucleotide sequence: TGTGCCAGCAGCTTAGACCGTACAGGGCGCGAGCAGTTCTTC.

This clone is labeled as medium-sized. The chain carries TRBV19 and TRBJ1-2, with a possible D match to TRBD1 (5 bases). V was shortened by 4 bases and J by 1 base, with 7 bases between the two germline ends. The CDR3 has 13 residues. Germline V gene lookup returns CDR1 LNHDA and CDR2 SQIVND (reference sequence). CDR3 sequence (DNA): TGTGCCAGTAGTAACAGGATTAACTATGGCTACACCTTC. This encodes CASSNRINYGYTF.